This is a list of T cell receptor beta chains from one sample in a study of T cells expressing NK-cell markers. Each CDR3 protein gets one entry in TCRdb, which reprocessed the 5' RACE reads and gives no DNA. The repertoire table contains 550,000 to 600,000 distinct CDR3 sequences. What was sequenced was blood T cells: a sorted CD56 or NKG2C T cell subset, CD4+ or CD8+ T cells, or bulk PBMC T cells (not recorded which). The receptors were sampled from a man between 18 and 29 years old in good health. CDR3s include the opening cysteine and the closing phenylalanine or tryptophan.

v_call,j_call,cdr3_aa
TRBV20-1,TRBJ2-1,CSARRSGTSRGEQFF
TRBV6-1,TRBJ2-2,CASTQVVSGELFF
TRBV11-2,TRBJ2-7,CASSSVLGQGNREQYF
TRBV20-1,TRBJ2-7,CSASLPLAGSGEQYF
TRBV6-1,TRBJ2-1,CASSELGLPNEQFF
TRBV12-3/TRBV12-4,TRBJ1-1,CASFQTGTLAEAFF
TRBV6-2/TRBV6-3,TRBJ2-2,CASSSHRPGELFF
TRBV5-1,TRBJ2-7,CASSLEGALNEQYF
TRBV7-3,TRBJ2-1,CASSPPGGAGNEQFF
TRBV6-1,TRBJ1-5,CASSVGEGSNQPQHF
TRBV28,TRBJ2-1,CASSHSSGRHLAGEQFF
TRBV24-1,TRBJ2-1,CATSDSRRGRGSWNEQFF
TRBV7-9,TRBJ2-1,CASSDKPGQGNYEQFF
TRBV5-6,TRBJ2-2,CASSFRSIGPYGELFF
TRBV7-3,TRBJ2-4,CASSLRGAVAKNIQYF
TRBV10-3,TRBJ2-7,CAISERTSGRAYEQYF
TRBV3-1,TRBJ2-7,CASSQDARQRGEQYF